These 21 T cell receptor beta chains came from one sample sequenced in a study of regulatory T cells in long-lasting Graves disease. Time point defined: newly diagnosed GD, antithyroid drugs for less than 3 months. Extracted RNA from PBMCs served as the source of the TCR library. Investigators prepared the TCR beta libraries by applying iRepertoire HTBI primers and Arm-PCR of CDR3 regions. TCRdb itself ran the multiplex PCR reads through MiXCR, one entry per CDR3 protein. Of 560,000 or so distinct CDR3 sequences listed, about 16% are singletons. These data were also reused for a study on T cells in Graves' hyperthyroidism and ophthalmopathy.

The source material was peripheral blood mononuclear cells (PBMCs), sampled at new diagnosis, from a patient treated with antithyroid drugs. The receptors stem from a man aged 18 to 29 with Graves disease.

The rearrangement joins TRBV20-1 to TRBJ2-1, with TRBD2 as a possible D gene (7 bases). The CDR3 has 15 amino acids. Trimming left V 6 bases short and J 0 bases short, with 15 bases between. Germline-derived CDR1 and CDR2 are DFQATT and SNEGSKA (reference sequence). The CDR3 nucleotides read TGCAGTGCCCACACAGGGACTACCTCCTACAATGAGCAGTTCTTC. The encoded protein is CSAHTGTTSYNEQFF.

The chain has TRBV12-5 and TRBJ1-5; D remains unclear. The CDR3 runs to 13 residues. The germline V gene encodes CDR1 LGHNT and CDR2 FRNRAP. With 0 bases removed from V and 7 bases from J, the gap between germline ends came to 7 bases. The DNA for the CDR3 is TGTGCTAGTGGTTTGGTACCGGGGCAGCCCCAGCATTTT. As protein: CASGLVPGQPQHF.

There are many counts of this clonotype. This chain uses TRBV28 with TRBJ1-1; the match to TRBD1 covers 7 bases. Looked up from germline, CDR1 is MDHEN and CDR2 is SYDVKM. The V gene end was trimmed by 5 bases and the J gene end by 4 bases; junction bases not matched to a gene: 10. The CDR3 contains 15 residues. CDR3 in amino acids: CASSPSTGMGTEAFF. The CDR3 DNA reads TGTGCCAGCAGTCCGTCGACAGGGATGGGCACTGAAGCTTTCTTT.

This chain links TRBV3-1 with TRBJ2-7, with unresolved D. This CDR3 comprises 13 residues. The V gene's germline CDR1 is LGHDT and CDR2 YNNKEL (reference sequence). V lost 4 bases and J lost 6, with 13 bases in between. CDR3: CASSPPTAFEQYF. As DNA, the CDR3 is TGTGCCAGCAGCCCCCCGACCGCGTTCGAGCAGTACTTC.

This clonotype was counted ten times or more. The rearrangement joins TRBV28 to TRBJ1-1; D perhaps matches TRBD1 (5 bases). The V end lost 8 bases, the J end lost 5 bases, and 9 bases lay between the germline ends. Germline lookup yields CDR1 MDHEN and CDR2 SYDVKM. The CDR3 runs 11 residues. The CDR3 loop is CASLGGTEAFF. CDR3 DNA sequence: TGTGCCAGCCTGGGGGGTACTGAAGCTTTCTTT.

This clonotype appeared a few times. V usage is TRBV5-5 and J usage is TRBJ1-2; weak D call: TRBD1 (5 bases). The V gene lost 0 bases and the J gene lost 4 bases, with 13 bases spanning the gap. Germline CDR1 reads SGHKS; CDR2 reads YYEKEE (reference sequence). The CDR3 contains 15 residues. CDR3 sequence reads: CASSLAVGPSYGYTF. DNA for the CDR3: TGTGCCAGCAGCTTGGCCGTGGGGCCGAGCTATGGCTACACCTTC.

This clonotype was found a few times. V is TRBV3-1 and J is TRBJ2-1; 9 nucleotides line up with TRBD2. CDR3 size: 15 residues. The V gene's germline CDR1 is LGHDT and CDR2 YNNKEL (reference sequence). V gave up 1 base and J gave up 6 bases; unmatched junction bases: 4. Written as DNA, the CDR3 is TGTGCCAGCAGCCAAGCGGGAGCGGGAGGCAATGAGCAGTTCTTC. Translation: CASSQAGAGGNEQFF.

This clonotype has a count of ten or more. The CDR3 here is CASKLNGLQNTEAFF. The CDR3 DNA sequence: TGCGCCAGCAAACTGAACGGGCTCCAAAACACTGAAGCTTTCTTT. V and J are TRBV5-1 and TRBJ1-1; D remains unclear. Germline V lookup: CDR1 SGHRS, CDR2 YFSETQ. Between the trimmed V and J ends, which lost 6 bases and 2 bases, there was a span of 17 bases. The CDR3 is 15 amino acids.

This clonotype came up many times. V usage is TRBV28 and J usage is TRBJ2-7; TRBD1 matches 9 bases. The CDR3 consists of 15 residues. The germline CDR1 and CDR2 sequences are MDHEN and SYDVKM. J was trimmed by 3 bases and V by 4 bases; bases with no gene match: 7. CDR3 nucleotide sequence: TGTGCCAGCAGTTCCCGGACAGGGGTGGACTACGAGCAGTACTTC. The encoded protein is CASSSRTGVDYEQYF.

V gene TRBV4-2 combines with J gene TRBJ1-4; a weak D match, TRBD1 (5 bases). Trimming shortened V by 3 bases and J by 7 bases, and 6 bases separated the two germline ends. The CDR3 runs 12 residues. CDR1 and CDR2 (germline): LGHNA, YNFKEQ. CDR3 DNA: TGTGCCAGCAGCCAGGGGGGTGAAAAACTGTTTTTT. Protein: CASSQGGEKLFF.

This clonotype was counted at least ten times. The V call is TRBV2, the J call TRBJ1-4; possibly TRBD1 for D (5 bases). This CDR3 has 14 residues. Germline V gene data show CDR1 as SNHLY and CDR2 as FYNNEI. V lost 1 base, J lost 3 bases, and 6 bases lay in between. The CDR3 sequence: CASSEVGANEKLFF. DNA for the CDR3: TGTGCCAGCAGTGAAGTGGGGGCTAATGAAAAACTGTTTTTT.

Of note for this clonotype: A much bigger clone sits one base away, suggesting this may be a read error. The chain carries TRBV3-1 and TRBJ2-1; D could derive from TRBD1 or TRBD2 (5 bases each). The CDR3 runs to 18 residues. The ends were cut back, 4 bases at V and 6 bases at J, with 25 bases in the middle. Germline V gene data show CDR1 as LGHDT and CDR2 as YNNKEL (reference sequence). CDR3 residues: CASSLPGAGGLNRNEQFF. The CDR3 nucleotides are TGTGCCAGCAGCCTCCCCGGGGCTGGCGGGTTGAACCGCAATGAGCAGTTCTTC.

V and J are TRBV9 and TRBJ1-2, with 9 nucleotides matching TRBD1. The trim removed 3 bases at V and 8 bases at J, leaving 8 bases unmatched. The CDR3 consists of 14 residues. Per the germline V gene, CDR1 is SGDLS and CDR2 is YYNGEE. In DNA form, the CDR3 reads TGTGCCAGCAGCGCGGGACAGGGTAGGGGCGGCTACACCTTC. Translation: CASSAGQGRGGYTF.

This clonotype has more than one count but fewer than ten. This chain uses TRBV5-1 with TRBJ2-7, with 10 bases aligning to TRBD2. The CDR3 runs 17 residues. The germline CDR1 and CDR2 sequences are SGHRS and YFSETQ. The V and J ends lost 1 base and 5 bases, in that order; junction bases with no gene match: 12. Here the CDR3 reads CASSLTLLASGRNEQYF. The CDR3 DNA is TGCGCCAGCAGCTTGACTTTATTGGCTAGCGGGAGAAACGAGCAGTACTTC.

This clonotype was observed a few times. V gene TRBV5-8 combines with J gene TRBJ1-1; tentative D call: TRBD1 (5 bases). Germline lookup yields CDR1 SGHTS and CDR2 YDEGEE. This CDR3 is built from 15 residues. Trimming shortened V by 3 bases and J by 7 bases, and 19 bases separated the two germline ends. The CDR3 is CASSSTGPAVDEAFF. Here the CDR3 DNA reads TGTGCCAGCAGCTCAACAGGCCCGGCGGTGGATGAAGCTTTCTTT.

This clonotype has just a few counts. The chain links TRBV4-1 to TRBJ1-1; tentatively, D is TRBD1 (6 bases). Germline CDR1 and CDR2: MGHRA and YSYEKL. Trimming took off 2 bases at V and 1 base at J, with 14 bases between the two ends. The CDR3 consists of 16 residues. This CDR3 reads CASSQKGGVKNTEAFF. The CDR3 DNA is TGCGCCAGCAGCCAAAAGGGGGGAGTCAAGAACACTGAAGCTTTCTTT.

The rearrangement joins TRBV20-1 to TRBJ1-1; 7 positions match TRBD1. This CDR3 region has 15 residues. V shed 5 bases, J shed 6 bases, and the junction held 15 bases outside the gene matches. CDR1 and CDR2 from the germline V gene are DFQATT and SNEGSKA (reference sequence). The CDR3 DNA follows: TGCAGTGCTCTCCCTCGACAGGGAAAATTTTCTGAAGCTTTCTTT. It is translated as CSALPRQGKFSEAFF.

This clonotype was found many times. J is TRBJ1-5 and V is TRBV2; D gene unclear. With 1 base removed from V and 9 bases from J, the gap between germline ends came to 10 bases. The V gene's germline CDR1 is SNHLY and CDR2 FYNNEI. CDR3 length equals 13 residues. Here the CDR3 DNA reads TGTGCCAGCAGTGAAGGCCCGAATACGCCCCAGCATTTT. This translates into CASSEGPNTPQHF.

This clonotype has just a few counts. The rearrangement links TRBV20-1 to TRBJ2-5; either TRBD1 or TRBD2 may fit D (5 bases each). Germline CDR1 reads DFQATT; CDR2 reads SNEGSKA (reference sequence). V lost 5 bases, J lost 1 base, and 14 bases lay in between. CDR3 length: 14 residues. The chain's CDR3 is CSASLPGRQETQYF. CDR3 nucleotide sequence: TGCAGTGCTTCGCTTCCGGGACGCCAAGAGACCCAGTACTTC.

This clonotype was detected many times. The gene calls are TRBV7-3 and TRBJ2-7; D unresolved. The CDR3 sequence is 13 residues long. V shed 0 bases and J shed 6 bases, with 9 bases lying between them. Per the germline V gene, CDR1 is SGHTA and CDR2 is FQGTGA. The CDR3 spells CASSLTSRSEQYF. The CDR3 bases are TGTGCCAGCAGCTTAACATCCCGAAGCGAGCAGTACTTC.

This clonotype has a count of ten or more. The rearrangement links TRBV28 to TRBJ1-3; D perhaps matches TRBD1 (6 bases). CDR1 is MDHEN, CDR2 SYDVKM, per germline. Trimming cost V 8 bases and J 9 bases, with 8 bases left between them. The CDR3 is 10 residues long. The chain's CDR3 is CASGGGTIYF. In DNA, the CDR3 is TGTGCCAGCGGAGGGGGCACCATATATTTT.